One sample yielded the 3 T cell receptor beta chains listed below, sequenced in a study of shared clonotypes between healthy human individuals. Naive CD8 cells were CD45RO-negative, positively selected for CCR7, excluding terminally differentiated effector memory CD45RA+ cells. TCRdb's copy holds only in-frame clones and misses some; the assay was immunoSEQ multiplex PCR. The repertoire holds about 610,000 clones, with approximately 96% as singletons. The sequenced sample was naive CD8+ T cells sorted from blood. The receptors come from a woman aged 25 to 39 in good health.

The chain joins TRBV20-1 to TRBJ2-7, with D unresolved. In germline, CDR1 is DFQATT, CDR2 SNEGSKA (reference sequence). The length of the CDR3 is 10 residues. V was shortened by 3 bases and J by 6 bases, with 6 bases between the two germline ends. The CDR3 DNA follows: TGCAGTGCTAGGGTCGCCGAGCAGTACTTC. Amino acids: CSARVAEQYF.

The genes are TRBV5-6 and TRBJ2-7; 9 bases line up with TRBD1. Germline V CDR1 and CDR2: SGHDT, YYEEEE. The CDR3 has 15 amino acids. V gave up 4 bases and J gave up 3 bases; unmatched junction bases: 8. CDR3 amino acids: CASSLGQGVLYEQYF. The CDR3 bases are TGTGCCAGCAGCCTGGGACAGGGTGTGCTCTACGAGCAGTACTTC.

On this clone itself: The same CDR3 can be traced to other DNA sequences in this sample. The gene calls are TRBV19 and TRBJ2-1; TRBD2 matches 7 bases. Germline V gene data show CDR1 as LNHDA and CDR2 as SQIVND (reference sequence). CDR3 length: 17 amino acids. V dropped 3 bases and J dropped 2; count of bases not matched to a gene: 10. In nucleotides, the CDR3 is TGTGCCAGTAGTATCCCCGTGGAGCGGGAAGCCTACAATGAGCAGTTCTTC. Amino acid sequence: CASSIPVEREAYNEQFF.